A selection of T cell receptor beta chains follows, all from one sample in a study of spatial heterogeneity in lung cancer. TCRdb independently ran MiXCR on the 5' RACE reads; one entry per CDR3 protein. The data hold fewer than 25,000 distinct CDR3 sequences, with around 4.8% observed a single time. The sequences come from lung tumor tissue, collected at surgery. Receptors were obtained from a male donor with early-stage non-small cell lung cancer. Each CDR3 is given with its conserved first and last residue. The order of the fields is V gene, J gene, CDR3 protein.

>TRBV18|TRBJ2-7
CASSPTQDSYEQYF
>TRBV3-1|TRBJ2-5
CASSQLAGGRGTQYF
>TRBV7-9|TRBJ2-2
CASSFTLPTGELFF
>TRBV2|TRBJ2-7
CASSNPTIRDSYEQYF
>TRBV20-1|TRBJ2-3
CSARQGLAGTQYF
>TRBV7-2|TRBJ2-3
CASSLGGGRATDTQYF
>TRBV2|TRBJ2-3
CASSEWREAVTDTQYF
>TRBV20-1|TRBJ2-6
CSARPPLGANVLTF
>TRBV2|TRBJ2-7
CASRWDSRSYEQYF
>TRBV6-2/TRBV6-3|TRBJ1-2
CASSSTPRGNYGYTF
>TRBV3-1|TRBJ2-5
CASSQNMETQHF
>TRBV4-3|TRBJ1-3
CASSQDWGSGNTIYF
>TRBV29-1|TRBJ2-2
CSVVVSNTGELFF
>TRBV9|TRBJ2-3
CASSVRRDTQYF
>TRBV28|TRBJ2-6
CASSLSSGANVLTF
>TRBV5-5|TRBJ1-1
CATTRAPGTEAFF
>TRBV29-1|TRBJ2-7
CSVATSGNSYEQYF
>TRBV7-2|TRBJ1-4
CASSLIRGPGEKLFF
>TRBV28|TRBJ1-4
CASSFIRETNEKLFF
>TRBV28|TRBJ2-1
CASSPAVAGVDEQFF
>TRBV4-1|TRBJ1-5
CASSLKDNQPQHF
>TRBV7-6|TRBJ2-2
CASSLVGDSVNTGELFF
>TRBV20-1|TRBJ1-1
CSALRQGNTEAFF
>TRBV7-3|TRBJ2-1
CASSLPGRYNEQFF
>TRBV7-3|TRBJ1-2
CASSLDRDSYGYTF
>TRBV7-2|TRBJ2-7
CASSLAALSSYEQYF
>TRBV7-9|TRBJ2-5
CASSIASGSPEETQYF
>TRBV29-1|TRBJ2-1
CSVTTGFGPYNEQFF
>TRBV18|TRBJ2-2
CASSTVTGELFF
>TRBV7-2|TRBJ2-7
CASSASGSPTYEQYF
>TRBV7-3|TRBJ1-1
CASRKTGDDTEAFF
>TRBV6-2/TRBV6-3|TRBJ2-3
CASSYADTQYF
>TRBV2|TRBJ2-2
CALPGKSVTGELFF
>TRBV19|TRBJ1-5
CASLSRGGSNQPQHF
>TRBV28|TRBJ1-5
CASTPGGAEQPQHF
>TRBV12-3/TRBV12-4|TRBJ2-7
CASSLGLVGAVLRAEQYF
>TRBV28|TRBJ2-7
CASSPGTLYEQYF
>TRBV27|TRBJ1-6
CASATTDYNSPLHF
>TRBV20-1|TRBJ1-4
CSALDRVTNEKLFF
>TRBV7-2|TRBJ1-5
CASSLALGQYNNQPQHF
>TRBV5-1|TRBJ2-2
CASTLSGRPNTGELFF
>TRBV18|TRBJ2-7
CASSPSSSGRAGEQYF
>TRBV2|TRBJ2-1
CATTDRPGYNEQFF
>TRBV5-6|TRBJ2-5
CASSLAGGLYQETQYF
>TRBV7-9|TRBJ2-2
CASSGGDRDTGELFF
>TRBV5-1|TRBJ2-7
CASSPASPGYEQYF
>TRBV11-2|TRBJ2-1
CASSLLAGDHNEQFF
>TRBV7-2|TRBJ2-1
CASSLGLVGSNEQFF
>TRBV28|TRBJ1-1
CASSLGYPGNTEAFF
>TRBV7-9|TRBJ1-2
CASSLGNRGGEGYTF
>TRBV28|TRBJ2-2
CASSRAGELFF
>TRBV30|TRBJ1-4
CAWTGEGEKLFF
>TRBV7-2|TRBJ2-5
CASSSNREETQYF
>TRBV5-1|TRBJ2-7
CASSWGQGNSEQYF
>TRBV6-2/TRBV6-3|TRBJ2-7
CASSHRGTSGAYEQYF